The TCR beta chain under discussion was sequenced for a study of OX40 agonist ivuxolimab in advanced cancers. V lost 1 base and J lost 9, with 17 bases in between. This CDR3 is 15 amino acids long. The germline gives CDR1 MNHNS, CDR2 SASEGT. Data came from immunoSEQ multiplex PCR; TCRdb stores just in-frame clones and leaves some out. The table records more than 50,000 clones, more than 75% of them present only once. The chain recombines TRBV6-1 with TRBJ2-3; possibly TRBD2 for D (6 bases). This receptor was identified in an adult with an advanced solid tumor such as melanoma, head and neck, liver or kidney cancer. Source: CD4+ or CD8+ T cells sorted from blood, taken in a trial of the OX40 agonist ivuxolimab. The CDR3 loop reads CASSEGTIPIETQYF. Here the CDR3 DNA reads TGTGCCAGCAGTGAAGGGACTATCCCGATTGAGACGCAGTATTTT.